Listed below are T cell receptor beta chains from one sample, sequenced in a study of blood T cell repertoires in COVID-19. TCRdb's table, derived via immunoSEQ multiplex PCR, lists solely in-frame clones and lacks some. Seen here are roughly 180,000 clones, 85% to 90% observed once, and the top ten hold 6.2%. The sequenced material came from PBMCs or T cells enriched from blood (not recorded which). The receptors stem from a man between 35 and 55 years old who had recovered from COVID-19. The CDR3 runs from the conserved cysteine through the conserved F or W. A D gene is named only where the DNA matches it firmly. The size entry is marked missing in some rows and otherwise reads once, few, many or a size class.

d_call,v_call,j_call,clone_size,cdr3_aa,cdr3_nt
.,TRBV20-1,TRBJ1-2,once,CSVAPPSGYTF,TGCAGTGTGGCACCCCCCAGTGGCTACACCTTC
.,TRBV10-3,TRBJ2-7,.,CAISDTYEQYF,TGTGCCATCAGTGACACCTACGAGCAGTACTTC
.,TRBV13,TRBJ1-1,.,CASSKGVGTEAFF,TGTGCCAGCAGCAAGGGAGTAGGGACTGAAGCTTTCTTT
TRBD1,TRBV9,TRBJ2-2,.,CASSGEQGVGGWAAVGELFF,TGTGCCAGCAGCGGGGAACAGGGGGTCGGAGGTTGGGCCGCGGTCGGGGAGCTGTTTTTT
TRBD1,TRBV19,TRBJ2-1,.,CASSIHPGTGFNEQFF,TGTGCCAGTAGTATTCACCCCGGGACAGGGTTCAATGAGCAGTTCTTC
TRBD2,TRBV14,TRBJ2-1,.,CASSQEGWTSGAYNEQFF,TGTGCCAGCAGCCAAGAAGGGTGGACTAGCGGGGCCTACAATGAGCAGTTCTTC
.,TRBV13,TRBJ2-3,.,CASSRPPGTSSPGTDTQYF,TGTGCCAGCAGCCGCCCCCCCGGGACTTCCTCACCTGGCACAGATACGCAGTATTTT
TRBD1,TRBV5-8,TRBJ1-2,.,CASSLTSTGGSYYTF,TGTGCCAGCAGCTTAACTTCGACAGGGGGATCCTACTACACCTTC
TRBD1,TRBV12-5,TRBJ2-7,.,CASGLNLRQGGSYEQYF,TGTGCTAGTGGTTTGAACCTCCGACAGGGGGGATCCTACGAGCAGTACTTC
TRBD1,TRBV5-8,TRBJ1-5,.,CASNPQGQDNQPQHF,TGTGCCAGCAATCCCCAGGGACAGGACAATCAGCCCCAGCATTTT
.,TRBV9,TRBJ2-2,.,CASSVESLSGELFF,TGTGCCAGCAGCGTAGAGAGCCTGTCCGGGGAGCTGTTTTTT
.,TRBV9,TRBJ1-1,many,CASAPALNTEAFF,TGTGCCTCAGCGCCAGCGCTGAACACTGAAGCTTTCTTT
TRBD2,TRBV6-1,TRBJ2-2,.,CASSETPGLEAVNTGELFF,TGTGCCAGCAGCGAAACTCCGGGACTAGAGGCGGTAAATACCGGGGAGCTGTTTTTT
.,TRBV24-1,TRBJ1-5,.,CATSGREERKNQPQHF,TGTGCCACCAGTGGTCGCGAGGAAAGGAAGAATCAGCCCCAGCATTTT
.,TRBV28,TRBJ2-2,.,CASRQGNAGELFF,TGTGCCAGCAGACAGGGTAACGCCGGGGAGCTGTTTTTT
.,TRBV20-1,TRBJ2-4,once,CSALDYSVQYF,TGCAGTGCTTTAGACTATTCGGTTCAGTACTTC
TRBD1,TRBV12-3/TRBV12-4,TRBJ1-1,.,CASSKARGQAFF,TGTGCCAGCAGCAAAGCAAGGGGGCAAGCTTTCTTT
.,TRBV9,TRBJ1-4,.,CASSRGGGNEKLFF,TGTGCCAGCAGCCGAGGGGGGGGCAATGAAAAACTGTTTTTT
.,TRBV5-4,TRBJ1-4,.,CASSLGPHEKLFF,TGTGCCAGCAGCTTGGGGCCCCATGAAAAACTGTTTTTT
TRBD1,TRBV4-1,TRBJ1-4,.,CASSHSGPGTGTEKLFF,TGCGCCAGCAGCCATTCCGGGCCCGGGACAGGGACTGAAAAACTGTTTTTT
TRBD1,TRBV24-1,TRBJ2-1,.,CATSDSWTGNEQFF,TGTGCCACCAGTGATTCCTGGACAGGCAATGAGCAGTTCTTC
.,TRBV2,TRBJ2-7,.,CASSEIEGKGYEQYF,TGTGCCAGCAGTGAAATCGAGGGTAAAGGCTACGAGCAGTACTTC
TRBD2,TRBV4-1,TRBJ2-1,.,CASSPTGTRPGYNEQFF,TGCGCCAGCAGCCCCACGGGGACTAGGCCAGGCTACAATGAGCAGTTCTTC
.,TRBV7-2,TRBJ1-2,once,CASSPRWRSPGYTF,TGTGCCAGCAGCCCCCGTTGGAGGTCCCCTGGCTACACCTTC
.,TRBV4-1,TRBJ1-6,.,CASSQEHRDNSPLHF,TGCGCCAGCAGCCAAGAGCACAGGGATAATTCACCCCTCCACTTT
.,TRBV28,TRBJ1-1,few,CASGGFTEAFF,TGTGCCAGCGGAGGGTTCACTGAAGCTTTCTTT
TRBD2,TRBV10-3,TRBJ2-1,.,CAISDGGAGGYNEQFF,TGTGCCATCAGTGATGGTGGGGCGGGAGGTTACAATGAGCAGTTCTTC
TRBD1,TRBV9,TRBJ2-3,once,CASSVEGDRGWTDTQYF,TGTGCCAGCAGCGTAGAAGGGGACAGGGGGTGGACAGATACGCAGTATTTT
TRBD1,TRBV27,TRBJ2-2,.,CASKVGQGVTGELFF,TGTGCCAGCAAAGTGGGACAGGGGGTCACCGGGGAGCTGTTTTTT